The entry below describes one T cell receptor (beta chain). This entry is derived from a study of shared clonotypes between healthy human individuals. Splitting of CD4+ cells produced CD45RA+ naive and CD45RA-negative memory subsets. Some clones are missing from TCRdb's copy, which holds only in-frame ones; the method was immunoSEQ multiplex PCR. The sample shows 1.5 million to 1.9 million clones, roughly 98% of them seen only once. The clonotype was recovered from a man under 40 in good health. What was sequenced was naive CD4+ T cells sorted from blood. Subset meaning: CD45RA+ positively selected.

CDR3 DNA: TGTGCCAGCTCTCCTCCCGGGTCTAGCGGGAGGTCAGATACGCAGTATTTT. Translating gives CASSPPGSSGRSDTQYF. The chain links TRBV18 to TRBJ2-3, with 11 bases aligning to TRBD2. The CDR3 runs 17 residues. The V and J ends lost 6 bases and 4 bases, in that order; junction bases with no gene match: 12. Per germline, CDR1 KGHSH and CDR2 LQKENI.